This T cell receptor beta chain was sequenced in a study of OX40 agonist ivuxolimab in advanced cancers. At the level of the study: Hepatocellular carcinoma, melanoma, renal cell or head and neck cancer occurred in dose-escalation patients.

Using immunoSEQ multiplex PCR, the repertoire was profiled, and TCRdb retains in-frame clones only, with some absent. The profile covers roughly 56,000 clones, with about nine tenths appearing a single time and 15% to 20% taken by the ten largest. Trimming removed 3 bases at V and 6 bases at J, with 14 bases between. The CDR3 length is 14 residues. Germline CDR1 and CDR2: MDHEN and SYDVKM. The V and J genes are TRBV28 and TRBJ1-2; possibly TRBD1 for D (6 bases). The starting material was CD4+ or CD8+ T cells sorted from blood, obtained in a trial of the OX40 agonist ivuxolimab. The TCR originated in an adult with an advanced solid tumor such as melanoma, head and neck, liver or kidney cancer. CDR3 bases: TGTGCCAGCAGTTTCGGGGGGCTGGTAGATGGCTACACCTTC. Its translation: CASSFGGLVDGYTF.